This T cell receptor beta chain originates from a study of cytomegalovirus exposure and HLA in healthy donors. The PCR employed 60 Vbeta primers together with 13 Jbeta primers. Clones were read by immunoSEQ multiplex PCR, and TCRdb kept only the in-frame ones, dropping some. The sample has about 200,000 clones, approximately 85% seen once; the top ten hold around 6.3%. The CDR3 has 15 amino acids. Germline assignment: CDR1 SGHRS and CDR2 YFSETQ. The V end lost 0 bases, the J end lost 6 bases, and 12 bases lay between the germline ends. Source material: PBMCs. The rearrangement joins TRBV5-1 to TRBJ1-4, with D tentatively TRBD1 (5 bases). The sequence was obtained from a woman aged 45-60 years in good health and CMV-seropositive. The CDR3 DNA is TGCGCCAGCAGCTTGGTCGGCAGGGAGGATGAAAAACTGTTTTTT. Its protein is CASSLVGREDEKLFF.